These T cell receptor beta chains were read from a single sample in a study of spatial heterogeneity in lung cancer. TCRdb itself ran the 5' RACE reads through MiXCR, one entry per CDR3 protein. The table has around 30,000 distinct CDR3 sequences, approximately 8.4% seen once. The sequencing used PBMCs, collected at surgery. These receptors came from a female donor with early-stage non-small cell lung cancer. CDR3s include the opening cysteine and the closing phenylalanine or tryptophan. The order of the fields is CDR3 DNA, CDR3 protein, J gene, clone size, V gene, D gene. D genes are given only for firm matches. Clone sizes are given selectively: once, few, many, or a class where the clone is expanded.

CDR3nt: TGTGCCAGCAGCCCGGGCCCCGAGGGCAATCAGCCCCAGCATTTT; CDR3aa: CASSPGPEGNQPQHF; j_gene: TRBJ1-5; abundance: NA; v_gene: TRBV3-1; d_gene: NA
CDR3nt: TGTGCCACCAGTGAATCCAGGGAATCCCACACCATATATTTT; CDR3aa: CATSESRESHTIYF; j_gene: TRBJ1-3; abundance: many; v_gene: TRBV24-1; d_gene: NA
CDR3nt: TGTGCCAGCAGCGGATTAGTTGGACAGGGCCTCCCTCACTTC; CDR3aa: CASSGLVGQGLPHF; j_gene: TRBJ2-7; abundance: many; v_gene: TRBV11-2; d_gene: TRBD1
CDR3nt: TGTGCCAGCTCACCAGGGCCAGGGGGCGCGTATGGCTACACCTTC; CDR3aa: CASSPGPGGAYGYTF; j_gene: TRBJ1-2; abundance: few; v_gene: TRBV18; d_gene: TRBD1
CDR3nt: TGCGCCAGCAGAGCTAGCCTAGGCTACAATGAGCAGTTCTTC; CDR3aa: CASRASLGYNEQFF; j_gene: TRBJ2-1; abundance: NA; v_gene: TRBV5-1; d_gene: NA
CDR3nt: TGTGCCAGCAGCTCTTCGTCAGATACGCAGTATTTT; CDR3aa: CASSSSSDTQYF; j_gene: TRBJ2-3; abundance: NA; v_gene: TRBV11-1; d_gene: NA
CDR3nt: TGTGCCAGCAGCTTAGCGGGGTCTAAAGAGACCCAGTACTTC; CDR3aa: CASSLAGSKETQYF; j_gene: TRBJ2-5; abundance: many; v_gene: TRBV7-9; d_gene: NA
CDR3nt: TGCGCCAGCAGCTCAATTACAGTGAACACTGAAGCTTTCTTT; CDR3aa: CASSSITVNTEAFF; j_gene: TRBJ1-1; abundance: NA; v_gene: TRBV5-1; d_gene: NA
CDR3nt: TGCGCCAGCAGTCAACCCGACAGGTGGGGCTACCAAGAGACCCAGTACTTC; CDR3aa: CASSQPDRWGYQETQYF; j_gene: TRBJ2-5; abundance: many; v_gene: TRBV23-1; d_gene: NA
CDR3nt: TGTGCCACCAGCGACCCGAACACCGGGGAGCTGTTTTTT; CDR3aa: CATSDPNTGELFF; j_gene: TRBJ2-2; abundance: many; v_gene: TRBV24-1; d_gene: NA
CDR3nt: TGTGCCATCAGTGAAGTTGAGGAGACCCAGTACTTC; CDR3aa: CAISEVEETQYF; j_gene: TRBJ2-5; abundance: few; v_gene: TRBV10-3; d_gene: NA
CDR3nt: TGCAGCGCTCTGGCCCCTGGGACTAGCGCTAGCAATGAGCAGTTCTTC; CDR3aa: CSALAPGTSASNEQFF; j_gene: TRBJ2-1; abundance: once; v_gene: TRBV29-1; d_gene: TRBD2
CDR3nt: TGTGCCAGCACTTACAACCCAACTAATGAAAAACTGTTTTTT; CDR3aa: CASTYNPTNEKLFF; j_gene: TRBJ1-4; abundance: few; v_gene: TRBV6-1; d_gene: NA
CDR3nt: TGTGCCAGCAGTTTCAGCAGCGCCGCCTACAATGAGCAGTTCTTC; CDR3aa: CASSFSSAAYNEQFF; j_gene: TRBJ2-1; abundance: NA; v_gene: TRBV12-3/TRBV12-4; d_gene: NA
CDR3nt: TGTGCCAGCAGTTCAGGAGACAGGACTGAAGCTTTCTTT; CDR3aa: CASSSGDRTEAFF; j_gene: TRBJ1-1; abundance: many; v_gene: TRBV6-2/TRBV6-3; d_gene: NA
CDR3nt: TGTGCCAGCAGTTACCCTCCAACCTACGAGCAGTACTTC; CDR3aa: CASSYPPTYEQYF; j_gene: TRBJ2-7; abundance: NA; v_gene: TRBV6-2/TRBV6-3; d_gene: NA
CDR3nt: TGTGCCACCAGCAGAGATGGACGGGGTGGCTACACCTTC; CDR3aa: CATSRDGRGGYTF; j_gene: TRBJ1-2; abundance: NA; v_gene: TRBV15; d_gene: NA
CDR3nt: TGTGCCAGCAGCCTGGACAGTGCCTCTGGAAACACCATATATTTT; CDR3aa: CASSLDSASGNTIYF; j_gene: TRBJ1-3; abundance: many; v_gene: TRBV7-2; d_gene: NA
CDR3nt: TGTGCCAGCAGTTCCGGGACAGCCTTAGCTAACTATGGCTACACCTTC; CDR3aa: CASSSGTALANYGYTF; j_gene: TRBJ1-2; abundance: many; v_gene: TRBV6-5; d_gene: TRBD1
CDR3nt: TGCAGCGCTAGAACAGGGAAGAACACTGAAGCTTTCTTT; CDR3aa: CSARTGKNTEAFF; j_gene: TRBJ1-1; abundance: many; v_gene: TRBV29-1; d_gene: NA
CDR3nt: TGTGCCAGCAAACCACAGGGCTCGTCCTACGAGCAGTACTTC; CDR3aa: CASKPQGSSYEQYF; j_gene: TRBJ2-7; abundance: NA; v_gene: TRBV6-2/TRBV6-3; d_gene: NA
CDR3nt: TGTGCCAGCACCCGTTGGGGGTCGGTTTCACCCCTCCACTTT; CDR3aa: CASTRWGSVSPLHF; j_gene: TRBJ1-6; abundance: many; v_gene: TRBV11-2; d_gene: NA
CDR3nt: TGTGCCTGGAGTGTAGGGAGCGGCTACACCTTC; CDR3aa: CAWSVGSGYTF; j_gene: TRBJ1-2; abundance: NA; v_gene: TRBV30; d_gene: NA
CDR3nt: TGTGCCAGCAGTTTCGGAGGAACAGATACGCAGTATTTT; CDR3aa: CASSFGGTDTQYF; j_gene: TRBJ2-3; abundance: many; v_gene: TRBV12-3/TRBV12-4; d_gene: NA
CDR3nt: TGTGCCTGGAGTGTTTCGGAGAGACAGAAGCAGTTCTTC; CDR3aa: CAWSVSERQKQFF; j_gene: TRBJ2-1; abundance: NA; v_gene: TRBV30; d_gene: NA
CDR3nt: TGTGCCAGCAGCCTTACTGGGCAGGACCCGTTTTACAATGAGCAGTTCTTC; CDR3aa: CASSLTGQDPFYNEQFF; j_gene: TRBJ2-1; abundance: many; v_gene: TRBV14; d_gene: NA
CDR3nt: TGTGCCAGCAGCATCTCCCCCTCCTACAATGAGCAGTTCTTC; CDR3aa: CASSISPSYNEQFF; j_gene: TRBJ2-1; abundance: NA; v_gene: TRBV27; d_gene: NA
CDR3nt: TGTGCCAGCAGCTTCTCAGGGGTTTATGAAGCTTTCTTT; CDR3aa: CASSFSGVYEAFF; j_gene: TRBJ1-1; abundance: many; v_gene: TRBV7-9; d_gene: NA
CDR3nt: TGCGCCAGCAGCCAAGGTGGGGGACTCTACAATGAGCAGTTCTTC; CDR3aa: CASSQGGGLYNEQFF; j_gene: TRBJ2-1; abundance: medium-sized; v_gene: TRBV4-3; d_gene: NA
CDR3nt: TGTGCCAGCAGTTCCGGACTAGCGGGGCCTAATGAGCAGTTCTTC; CDR3aa: CASSSGLAGPNEQFF; j_gene: TRBJ2-1; abundance: many; v_gene: TRBV27; d_gene: TRBD2
CDR3nt: TGTGCCAGCAGGCTGTTTGAAAAACTGTTTTTT; CDR3aa: CASRLFEKLFF; j_gene: TRBJ1-4; abundance: many; v_gene: TRBV28; d_gene: NA
CDR3nt: TGCAGCGTTGGAGGCGCGTTTGAAAAACTGTTTTTT; CDR3aa: CSVGGAFEKLFF; j_gene: TRBJ1-4; abundance: NA; v_gene: TRBV29-1; d_gene: NA
CDR3nt: TGTGCCAGCAGCAAGGGACTAGCGGGAGCTGAGACCCAGTACTTC; CDR3aa: CASSKGLAGAETQYF; j_gene: TRBJ2-5; abundance: many; v_gene: TRBV7-9; d_gene: TRBD2
CDR3nt: TGTGCCAGCAGTTTAAGTTCGCCACCCGAGCAGTACTTC; CDR3aa: CASSLSSPPEQYF; j_gene: TRBJ2-7; abundance: many; v_gene: TRBV28; d_gene: NA
CDR3nt: TGTGCCAGCAGCGTAGGAGGGCCAGAACCCGAGCAGTACTTC; CDR3aa: CASSVGGPEPEQYF; j_gene: TRBJ2-7; abundance: many; v_gene: TRBV9; d_gene: NA
CDR3nt: TGTGCCAGCAGCCAAGGTTCTTTAGCGGGAGGGCCGTTGACCAAAAACATTCAGTACTTC; CDR3aa: CASSQGSLAGGPLTKNIQYF; j_gene: TRBJ2-4; abundance: many; v_gene: TRBV14; d_gene: TRBD2
CDR3nt: TGTGCCAGTAAAACGGTGCGGGGCACTGAAGCTTTCTTT; CDR3aa: CASKTVRGTEAFF; j_gene: TRBJ1-1; abundance: many; v_gene: TRBV6-2/TRBV6-3; d_gene: NA
CDR3nt: TGTGCCAGCAAACGAGGGATCTCTGGAAACACCATATATTTT; CDR3aa: CASKRGISGNTIYF; j_gene: TRBJ1-3; abundance: many; v_gene: TRBV11-1; d_gene: NA
CDR3nt: TGCAGTGCTAGTTCGGCAGGGGGCGGCGATGAGCAGTTCTTC; CDR3aa: CSASSAGGGDEQFF; j_gene: TRBJ2-1; abundance: NA; v_gene: TRBV20-1; d_gene: TRBD1
CDR3nt: TGTGCCAGCAGACTATCTGGCTGGGCCGCGCCTACAGATACGCAGTATTTT; CDR3aa: CASRLSGWAAPTDTQYF; j_gene: TRBJ2-3; abundance: many; v_gene: TRBV7-2; d_gene: NA
CDR3nt: TGTGCCAGCAGCCGCCGGGACAGGCAAATCCCCTTACAGGGAGATACGCAGTATTTT; CDR3aa: CASSRRDRQIPLQGDTQYF; j_gene: TRBJ2-3; abundance: few; v_gene: TRBV5-6; d_gene: TRBD1